These 3 T cell receptor beta chains came from one sample sequenced in a study of cytomegalovirus exposure and HLA in healthy donors. PCR involved 60 Vbeta and 13 Jbeta primers. Using immunoSEQ multiplex PCR, the repertoire was profiled, and TCRdb retains in-frame clones only, with some absent. The top ten clones hold around 4% of a sample with about 130,000 clones, around 72% of them seen once. What was sequenced was PBMCs. Receptors originate from a man aged 30 to 39 in good health and CMV-seronegative.

Here the CDR3 DNA reads TGTGCCAGCAGTGAGAGACAGGGGGCTGGCGGCTACACCTTC. Amino acid sequence: CASSERQGAGGYTF. The chain has TRBV6-1 and TRBJ1-2, with 10 bases identical to TRBD1. V was pared by 3 bases and J by 8 bases, with 6 bases of the junction left unmatched. The CDR3 has 14 residues. CDR1 is MNHNS and CDR2 is SASEGT in the germline V gene.

The chain is built from TRBV5-1 and TRBJ2-7; TRBD2 matches at 8 bases. Germline CDR1 and CDR2: SGHRS and YFSETQ. Trimming cost V 4 bases and J 0 bases; bases outside gene matches: 3. The CDR3 consists of 14 residues. CDR3 DNA: TGCGCCAGCAGCCTAGCGGGCACCTCCTACGAGCAGTACTTC. Its protein product is CASSLAGTSYEQYF.

This chain connects TRBV7-2 to TRBJ2-5; D is unresolved. The germline V gene has CDR1 SGHTA and CDR2 FQGNSA. CDR3 size: 15 residues. The V and J ends lost 5 bases and 2 bases respectively, with 15 bases between them. CDR3 sequence (DNA): TGTGCCAGCAGCCCCACGGCGGCCGGGCAAGAGACCCAGTACTTC. The encoded protein is CASSPTAAGQETQYF.